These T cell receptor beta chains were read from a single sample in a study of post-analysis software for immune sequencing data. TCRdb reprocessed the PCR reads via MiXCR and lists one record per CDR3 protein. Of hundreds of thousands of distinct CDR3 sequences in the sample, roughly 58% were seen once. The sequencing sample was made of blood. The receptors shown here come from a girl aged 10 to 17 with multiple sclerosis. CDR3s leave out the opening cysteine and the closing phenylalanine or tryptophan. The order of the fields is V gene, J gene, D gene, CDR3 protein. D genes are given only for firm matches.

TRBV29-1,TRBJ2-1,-,SVGLQGSYNEQF
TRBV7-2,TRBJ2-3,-,ASEVRGTDTQY
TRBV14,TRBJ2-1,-,ASSQVGLGNEQF
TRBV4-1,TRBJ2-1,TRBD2,ASSQERAGASEQF
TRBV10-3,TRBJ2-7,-,AISDQDRNEQY
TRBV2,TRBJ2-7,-,ASKGSPYEQY
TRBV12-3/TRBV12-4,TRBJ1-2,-,ASSLGQDSNYGYT
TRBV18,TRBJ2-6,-,ASSSIRDVT
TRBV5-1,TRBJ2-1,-,ASSFGQQILYNEQF
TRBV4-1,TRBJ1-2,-,ASSHQDSIGYT
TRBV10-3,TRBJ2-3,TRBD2,AISEAGVTQY
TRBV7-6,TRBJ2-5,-,ASSLASGQGPNQETQY
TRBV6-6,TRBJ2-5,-,ASSRLRTSAEQETQY
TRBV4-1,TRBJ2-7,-,ASSQANSYEQY
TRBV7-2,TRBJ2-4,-,ASSYPTLAKNIQY
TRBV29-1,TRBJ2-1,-,SVERGLGYNEQF
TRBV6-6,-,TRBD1,ASSRSDRRPYEQY
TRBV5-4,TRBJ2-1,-,ASSTGSGDEQF
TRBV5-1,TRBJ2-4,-,ASSPRDLGIAKNIQY
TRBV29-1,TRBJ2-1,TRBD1,SVYRGFEQF
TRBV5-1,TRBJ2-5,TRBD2,ASSTSSGGTYQETQY
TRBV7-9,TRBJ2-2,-,ASSQDSQYTGELF
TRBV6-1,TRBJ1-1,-,ASIDNPLGRTEAF
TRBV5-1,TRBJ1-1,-,ASSFTHQVNTEAF
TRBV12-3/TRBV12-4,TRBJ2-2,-,ASSPRANTGELF
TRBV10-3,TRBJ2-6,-,AISLGRGISGANVLT
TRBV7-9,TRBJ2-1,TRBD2,ASSWLAVSSYNEQF
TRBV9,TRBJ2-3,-,ASSLRTVTDTQY
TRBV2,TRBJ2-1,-,ASSERRVEYNEQF
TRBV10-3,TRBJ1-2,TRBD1,AISEFAGGQGGYT
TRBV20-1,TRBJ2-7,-,SARRSGERYYEQY
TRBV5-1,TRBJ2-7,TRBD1,ASSTDRAVNEQY
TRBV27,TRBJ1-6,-,ASSEGTGAYSPLH
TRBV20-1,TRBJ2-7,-,SAREDYEQY
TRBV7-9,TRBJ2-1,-,ASSPQFRDDEQF
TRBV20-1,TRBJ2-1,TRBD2,SATGLAGGPGDEQF
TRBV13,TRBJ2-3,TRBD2,ASSPRGVRNTQY
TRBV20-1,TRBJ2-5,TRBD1,SARDPVAPGQLKETQY